These T cell receptor beta chains were read from a single sample in a study of OX40 agonist ivuxolimab in advanced cancers. Repertoires were generated with immunoSEQ multiplex PCR, while TCRdb's copy carries only in-frame clones and drops some. This table holds 72,000 or so clones, roughly 85% found once. The specimen comprised CD4+ or CD8+ T cells sorted from blood, sampled in a trial of the OX40 agonist ivuxolimab. The receptors stem from an adult with an advanced solid tumor such as melanoma, head and neck, liver or kidney cancer. Each CDR3 is given with its conserved first and last residue. The D gene is left open where the match is weak. Not all rows give a size; the values are once, few, many and, for expanded clones, a class.

V gene	J gene	clone size	D gene	CDR3 DNA	CDR3 protein
TRBV5-1	TRBJ2-1	NA	NA	TGCGCCAGCAGCTTGCGAGGGCGCGAGCAGTTCTTC	CASSLRGREQFF
TRBV7-2	TRBJ1-5	NA	TRBD1	TGTGCCAGCAGCATCCGGACAGGGGTCGGACAGCCCCAGCATTTT	CASSIRTGVGQPQHF
TRBV15	TRBJ1-4	once	NA	TGTGCCACCAGCAGAGGAGTAAGGGAGGCAACTAATGAAAAACTGTTTTTT	CATSRGVREATNEKLFF
TRBV5-1	TRBJ2-5	NA	TRBD2	TGCGCCAGCAGATCGACTAGCGGGTCACAAGAGACCCAGTACTTC	CASRSTSGSQETQYF
TRBV28	TRBJ1-3	NA	NA	TGTGCCAGCAGTTCAAGTGGGGCCTCTGGAAACACCATATATTTT	CASSSSGASGNTIYF
TRBV23-1	TRBJ2-1	NA	TRBD2	TGCGCCAGCAGTCAATCGGAGGATTCGGAAGCGGGAGCAGGTGAGCAGTTCTTC	CASSQSEDSEAGAGEQFF
TRBV5-4	TRBJ1-2	NA	TRBD1	TGTGCCAGCAGGTCAGGGGGGGTCGTCTATGGCTACACCTTC	CASRSGGVVYGYTF
TRBV7-2	TRBJ1-2	NA	TRBD1	TGTGCCAGCAGCTTAGACCGGGACAGGGCTGGCTACACCTTC	CASSLDRDRAGYTF
TRBV5-6	TRBJ2-7	NA	NA	TGTGCCAGCAGCTTGATCGGGAGTCCCTCGGACTACGAGCAGTACTTC	CASSLIGSPSDYEQYF
TRBV6-1	TRBJ2-1	NA	TRBD2	TGTGCCAGCAGTGAAGGGGCTAGCGGGCCTAATGAGCAGTTCTTC	CASSEGASGPNEQFF
TRBV11-3	TRBJ2-2	NA	NA	TGTGCCAGCAGCCGCACGCTTGGCCCGGAGCTGTTTTTT	CASSRTLGPELFF
TRBV6-6	TRBJ2-1	NA	TRBD2	TGTGCCAGCAGTCTCGGACTAGCGGGAGCCCTTGAGCAGTTCTTC	CASSLGLAGALEQFF
TRBV10-2	TRBJ1-5	NA	NA	TGCGCCAGCAGTGACCCGTACAGCAATCAGCCCCAGCATTTT	CASSDPYSNQPQHF
TRBV5-1	TRBJ1-6	few	TRBD1	TGCGCCAGCAGCATAGGGGACAGAAGGGCCGATTTCCTCCACTTT	CASSIGDRRADFLHF
TRBV15	TRBJ1-6	NA	NA	TGTGCCACCAGCAGAGACAGGGCATCAGCCCTCCACTTT	CATSRDRASALHF
TRBV5-1	TRBJ2-7	NA	TRBD1	TGCGCCAGCAAGCGTACAGGGGAAAACGAGCAGTACTTC	CASKRTGENEQYF
TRBV7-9	TRBJ1-1	NA	NA	TGTGCCAGCAGCCCAGATTTGGGCCGAGGCCCTGAAGCTTTCTTT	CASSPDLGRGPEAFF
TRBV6-1	TRBJ2-7	NA	TRBD1	TGTGCCAGCAGGCCCGACAGGGACTACGAGCAGTACTTC	CASRPDRDYEQYF
TRBV2	TRBJ2-5	NA	TRBD2	TGTGCCAGCAGTGGTGGGGGGGTATTAGTGACCCAGTACTTC	CASSGGGVLVTQYF
TRBV29-1	TRBJ2-7	NA	NA	TGCAGCGTTGAAGCTCCCAGGGGAACGGGGAGCTACGAGCAGTACTTC	CSVEAPRGTGSYEQYF
TRBV5-5	TRBJ2-3	few	TRBD1	TGTGCCAGCAGCAGGACAGGGTCCTCTAGCACAGATACGCAGTATTTT	CASSRTGSSSTDTQYF
TRBV19	TRBJ2-1	NA	TRBD2	TGTGCCAGTAGTATAGGGCCTAGCGGGGGGGATGAGCAGTTCTTC	CASSIGPSGGDEQFF